This T cell receptor (beta chain) came from a study of blood T cell repertoires in COVID-19. Trimming left V 5 bases short and J 3 bases short, with 11 bases between. This CDR3 is 14 amino acids long. From germline, CDR1 is SGHVS and CDR2 FNYEAQ. In the authors' methods: Reference gene primer amplification in the assay estimated nucleated cell counts. Repertoires were generated with immunoSEQ multiplex PCR, while TCRdb's copy carries only in-frame clones and drops some. V, J and clone size were drawn from that table, and D and trimming were deduced from the DNA. Among fewer than 700,000 clones, approximately 91% were seen once, and the ten largest hold 7.8%.

The genes are TRBV7-6 and TRBJ2-1, with D perhaps matching TRBD2 (6 bases). The sequencing sample was made of peripheral blood. The source of this sequence is a woman in her fifties or sixties with COVID-19, enrolled during active disease. Here the CDR3 DNA reads TGTGCCAGCAGCCGCGGAGGGGACTACAATGAGCAGTTCTTC. Amino acids: CASSRGGDYNEQFF.